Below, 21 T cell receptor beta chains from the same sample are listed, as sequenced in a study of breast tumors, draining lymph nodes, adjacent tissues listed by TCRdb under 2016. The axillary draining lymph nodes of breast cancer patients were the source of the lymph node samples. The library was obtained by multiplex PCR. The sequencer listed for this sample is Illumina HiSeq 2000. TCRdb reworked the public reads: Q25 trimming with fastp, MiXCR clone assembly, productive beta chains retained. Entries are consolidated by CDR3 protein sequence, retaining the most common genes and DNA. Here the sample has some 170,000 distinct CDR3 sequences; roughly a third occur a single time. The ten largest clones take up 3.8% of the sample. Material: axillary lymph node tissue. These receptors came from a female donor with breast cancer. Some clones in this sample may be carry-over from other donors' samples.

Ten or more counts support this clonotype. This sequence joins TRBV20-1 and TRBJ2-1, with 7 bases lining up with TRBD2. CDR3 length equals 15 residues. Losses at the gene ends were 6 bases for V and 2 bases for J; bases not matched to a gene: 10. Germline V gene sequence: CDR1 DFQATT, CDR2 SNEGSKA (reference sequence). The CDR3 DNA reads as TGCAGTGCCGGTAGCGGGTCGGGTCCCTACAATGAGCAGTTCTTC. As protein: CSAGSGSGPYNEQFF.

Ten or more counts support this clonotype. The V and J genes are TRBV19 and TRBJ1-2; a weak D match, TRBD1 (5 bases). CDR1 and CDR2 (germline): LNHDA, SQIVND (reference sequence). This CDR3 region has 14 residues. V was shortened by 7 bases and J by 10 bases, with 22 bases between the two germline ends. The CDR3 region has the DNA TGTGCCAGTACCTACTGGGGGACCGATAGTGTCTACACCTTC. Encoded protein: CASTYWGTDSVYTF.

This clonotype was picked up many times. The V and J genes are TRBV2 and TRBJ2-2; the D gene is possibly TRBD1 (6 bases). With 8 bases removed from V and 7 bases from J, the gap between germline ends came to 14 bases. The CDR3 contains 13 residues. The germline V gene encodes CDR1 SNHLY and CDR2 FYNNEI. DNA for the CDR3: TGTGCCAGCTCCCCCAGGGGCTTCGGGGAGCTGTTTTTT. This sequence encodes CASSPRGFGELFF. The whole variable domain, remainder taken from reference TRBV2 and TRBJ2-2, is EPEVTQTPSHQVTQMGQEVILRCVPISNHLYFYWYRQILGQKVEFLVSFYNNEISEKSEIFDDQFSVERPDGSNFTLKIRSTKLEDSAMYFCASSPRGFGELFFGEGSRLTVL.

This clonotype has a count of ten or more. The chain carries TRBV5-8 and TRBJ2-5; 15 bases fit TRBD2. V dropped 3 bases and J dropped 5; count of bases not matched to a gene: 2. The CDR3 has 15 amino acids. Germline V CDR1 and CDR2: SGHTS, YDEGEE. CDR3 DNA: TGTGCCAGCAGCTCAGGACTAGCGGGGGGGGAGACCCAGTACTTC. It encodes CASSSGLAGGETQYF.

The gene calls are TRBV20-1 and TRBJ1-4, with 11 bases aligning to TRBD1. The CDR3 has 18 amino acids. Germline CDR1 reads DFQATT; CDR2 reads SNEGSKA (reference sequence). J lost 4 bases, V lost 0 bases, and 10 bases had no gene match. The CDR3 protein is CSARDRTGGAWINEKLFF. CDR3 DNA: TGCAGTGCTAGAGATCGGACAGGGGGCGCATGGATTAATGAAAAACTGTTTTTT.

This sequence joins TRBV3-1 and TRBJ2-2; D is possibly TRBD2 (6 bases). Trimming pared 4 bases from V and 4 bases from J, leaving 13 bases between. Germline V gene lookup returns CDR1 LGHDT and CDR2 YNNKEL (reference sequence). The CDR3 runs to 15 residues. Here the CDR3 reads CASSRPGLGTGELFF. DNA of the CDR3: TGTGCCAGCAGCCGGCCGGGACTTGGCACCGGGGAGCTGTTTTTT.

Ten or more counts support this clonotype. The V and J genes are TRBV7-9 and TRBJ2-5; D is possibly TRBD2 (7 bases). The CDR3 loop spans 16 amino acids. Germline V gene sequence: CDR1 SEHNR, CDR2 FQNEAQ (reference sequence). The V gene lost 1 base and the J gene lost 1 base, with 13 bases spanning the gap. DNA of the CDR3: TGTGCCAGCAGCTTAGGACAGGCGGGGGTCCAAGAGACCCAGTACTTC. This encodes CASSLGQAGVQETQYF.

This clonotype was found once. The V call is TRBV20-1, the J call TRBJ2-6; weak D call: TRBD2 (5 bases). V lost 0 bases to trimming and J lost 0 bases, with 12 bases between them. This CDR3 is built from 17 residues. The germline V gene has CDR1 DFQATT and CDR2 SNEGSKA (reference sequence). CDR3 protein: CSARDRSGISGANVLTF. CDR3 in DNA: TGCAGTGCTAGAGATCGGTCGGGGATCTCTGGGGCCAACGTCCTGACTTTC.

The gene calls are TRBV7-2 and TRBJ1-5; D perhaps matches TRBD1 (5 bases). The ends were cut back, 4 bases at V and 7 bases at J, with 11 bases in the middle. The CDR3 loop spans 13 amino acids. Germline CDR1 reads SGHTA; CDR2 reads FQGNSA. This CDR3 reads CASSYGGGQPQHF. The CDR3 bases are TGTGCCAGCAGCTACGGGGGAGGACAGCCCCAGCATTTT. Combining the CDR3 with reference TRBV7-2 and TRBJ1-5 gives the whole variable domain GAGVSQSPSNKVTEKGKDVELRCDPISGHTALYWYRQSLGQGLEFLIYFQGNSAPDKSGLPSDRFSAERTGGSVSTLTIQRTQQEDSAVYLCASSYGGGQPQHFGDGTRLSIL.

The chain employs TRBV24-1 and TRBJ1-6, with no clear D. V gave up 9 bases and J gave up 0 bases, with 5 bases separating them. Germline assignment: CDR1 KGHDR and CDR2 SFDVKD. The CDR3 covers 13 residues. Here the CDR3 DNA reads TGTGCCACCGCGAGCTCCTATAATTCACCCCTCCACTTT. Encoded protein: CATASSYNSPLHF.

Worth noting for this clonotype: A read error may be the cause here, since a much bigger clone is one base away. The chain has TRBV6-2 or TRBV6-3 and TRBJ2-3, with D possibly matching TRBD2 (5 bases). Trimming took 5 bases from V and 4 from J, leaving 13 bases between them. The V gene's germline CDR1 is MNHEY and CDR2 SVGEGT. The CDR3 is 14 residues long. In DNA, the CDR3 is TGTGCCAGCAGTCGGCGCGGAGGCGCAGATACGCAGTATTTT. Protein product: CASSRRGGADTQYF.

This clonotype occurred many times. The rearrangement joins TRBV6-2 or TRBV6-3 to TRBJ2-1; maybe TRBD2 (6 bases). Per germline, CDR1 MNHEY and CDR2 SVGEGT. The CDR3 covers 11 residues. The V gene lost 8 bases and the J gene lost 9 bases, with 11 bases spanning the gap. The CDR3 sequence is CASGLLGEQFF. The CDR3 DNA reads TGTGCCAGCGGACTACTCGGTGAGCAGTTCTTC.

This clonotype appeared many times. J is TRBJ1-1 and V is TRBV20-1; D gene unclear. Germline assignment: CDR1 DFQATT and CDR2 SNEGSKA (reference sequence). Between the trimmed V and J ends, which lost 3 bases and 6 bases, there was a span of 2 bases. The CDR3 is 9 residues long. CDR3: CSARAEAFF. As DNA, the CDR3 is TGCAGTGCTAGGGCTGAAGCTTTCTTT.

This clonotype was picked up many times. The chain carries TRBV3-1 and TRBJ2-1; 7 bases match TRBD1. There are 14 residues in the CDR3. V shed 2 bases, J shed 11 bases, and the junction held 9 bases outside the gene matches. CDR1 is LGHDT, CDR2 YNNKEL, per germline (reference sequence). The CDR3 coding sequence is TGTGCCAGCAGCCAAAGTAATACAGGGGTTAAGCAGTTCTTC. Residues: CASSQSNTGVKQFF.

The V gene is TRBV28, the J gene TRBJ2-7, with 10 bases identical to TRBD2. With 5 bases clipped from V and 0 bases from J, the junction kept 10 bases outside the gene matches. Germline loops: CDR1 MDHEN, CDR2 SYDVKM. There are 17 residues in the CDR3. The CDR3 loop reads CASSPGLAELVSYEQYF. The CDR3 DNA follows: TGTGCCAGCAGTCCAGGACTAGCGGAGTTAGTCTCCTACGAGCAGTACTTC.

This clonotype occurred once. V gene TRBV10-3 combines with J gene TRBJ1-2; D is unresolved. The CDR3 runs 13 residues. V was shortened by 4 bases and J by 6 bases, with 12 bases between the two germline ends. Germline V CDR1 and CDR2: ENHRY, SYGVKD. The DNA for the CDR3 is TGTGCCATCAGTGGGGTGTTTCTGGATGGCTACACCTTC. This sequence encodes CAISGVFLDGYTF.

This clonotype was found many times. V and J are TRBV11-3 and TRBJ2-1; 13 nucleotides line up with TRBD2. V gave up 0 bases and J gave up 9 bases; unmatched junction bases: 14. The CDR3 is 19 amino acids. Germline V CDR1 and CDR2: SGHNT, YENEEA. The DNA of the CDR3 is TGTGCCAGCAGCTTAGAGCATGCCGGACTAGCGGGGGTGCCCGGTGAGCAGTTCTTC. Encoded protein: CASSLEHAGLAGVPGEQFF.

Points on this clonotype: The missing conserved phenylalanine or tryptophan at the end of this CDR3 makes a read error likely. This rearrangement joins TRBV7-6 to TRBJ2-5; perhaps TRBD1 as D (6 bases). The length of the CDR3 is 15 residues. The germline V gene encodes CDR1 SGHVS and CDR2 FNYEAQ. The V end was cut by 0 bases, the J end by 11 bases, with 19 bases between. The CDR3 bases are TGTGCCAGCAGCTTAGCGGCAGGGACAACAGATACGCAGTACCTC. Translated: CASSLAAGTTDTQYL.

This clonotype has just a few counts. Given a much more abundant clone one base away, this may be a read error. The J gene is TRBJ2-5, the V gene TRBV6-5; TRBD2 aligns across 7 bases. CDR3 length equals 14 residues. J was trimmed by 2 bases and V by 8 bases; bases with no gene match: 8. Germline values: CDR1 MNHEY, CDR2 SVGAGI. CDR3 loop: CASGRGSGQETQYF. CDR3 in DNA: TGTGCCAGCGGCCGCGGGAGCGGGCAAGAGACCCAGTACTTC.

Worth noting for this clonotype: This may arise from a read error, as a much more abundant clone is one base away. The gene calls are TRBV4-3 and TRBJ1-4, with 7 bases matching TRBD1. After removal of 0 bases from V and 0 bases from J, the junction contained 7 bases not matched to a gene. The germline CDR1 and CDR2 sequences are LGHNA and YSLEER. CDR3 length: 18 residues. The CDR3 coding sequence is TGCGCCAGCAGCCAAGAGCCGACAGGGTGTGCAACTAATGAAAAACTGTTTTTT. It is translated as CASSQEPTGCATNEKLFF.

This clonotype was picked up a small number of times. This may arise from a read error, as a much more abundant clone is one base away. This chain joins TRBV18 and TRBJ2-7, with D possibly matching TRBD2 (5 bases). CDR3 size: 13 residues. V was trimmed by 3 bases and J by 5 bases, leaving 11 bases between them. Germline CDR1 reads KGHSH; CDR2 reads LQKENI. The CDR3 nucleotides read TGTGCCAGCTCACCGACGGACGGGGACGAGCAGTACTTC. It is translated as CASSPTDGDEQYF.